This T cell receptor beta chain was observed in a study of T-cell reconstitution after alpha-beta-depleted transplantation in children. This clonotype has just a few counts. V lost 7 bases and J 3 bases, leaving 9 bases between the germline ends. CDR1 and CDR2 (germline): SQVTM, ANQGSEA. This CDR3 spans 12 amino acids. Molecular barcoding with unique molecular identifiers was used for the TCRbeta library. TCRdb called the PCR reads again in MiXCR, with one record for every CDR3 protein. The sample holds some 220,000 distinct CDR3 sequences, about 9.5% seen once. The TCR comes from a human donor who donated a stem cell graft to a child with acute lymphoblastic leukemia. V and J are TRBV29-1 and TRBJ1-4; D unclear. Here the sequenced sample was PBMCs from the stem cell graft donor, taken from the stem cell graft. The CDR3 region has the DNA TGCAGCGGTTTCGGGTCTAATGAAAAACTGTTTTTT. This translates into CSGFGSNEKLFF.